Shown below are 11 T cell receptor beta chains from a single sample sequenced in a study of T cells after posttransplantation cyclophosphamide (dated by TCRdb to between 2015 and 2016). The label giving this sample's treatment or condition can be read as: high-dose cyclophosphamide on days +3 and +4 as single-agent GVHD prophylaxis. PTCy patients received busulfan and fludarabine conditioning, a related or unrelated marrow graft, and cyclophosphamide on days +3 and +4. The library was made by the immunoSEQ multiplex PCR assay. TCRdb re-hosts the immuneACCESS table, in-frame sequences only. Its copies lack some clones; in the studies checked, an unresolved V gene accounts for under half of them, and the cause for the rest is not known. Within this sample are 30,000 to 45,000 clones, with 78% of them counted one time only. Together, the top ten hold approximately 8.7% of the sample. This specimen consisted of CD4+ T cells sorted from blood, obtained roughly 1,900 days after a stem cell transplant with posttransplant cyclophosphamide. Source of these receptors: a female patient between 40 and 55 years old who received an allogeneic stem cell transplant from a related donor, was CMV-positive, and had no GVHD. After a transplant, certain T cells may trace back to the graft donor.

The V and J genes are TRBV4-1 and TRBJ1-3; no clear D. This CDR3 is built from 16 residues. Germline V gene lookup returns CDR1 MGHRA and CDR2 YSYEKL. Trimming pared 0 bases from V and 0 bases from J, leaving 9 bases between. For the CDR3, the DNA is TGCGCCAGCAGCCAAGAAATCTCAGGCTCTGGAAACACCATATATTTT. Its translation is CASSQEISGSGNTIYF.

The J gene is TRBJ2-4, the V gene TRBV19; TRBD1 might be the D (7 bases). Germline CDR1 LNHDA, CDR2 SQIVND (reference sequence). The CDR3 spans 14 residues. V lost 5 bases, J lost 3 bases, and 11 bases lay in between. Here the CDR3 DNA reads TGTGCCAGTAGTGCCCAGGGGGGCAAAAACATTCAGTACTTC. Translated, it gives CASSAQGGKNIQYF.

CDR3 amino acids: CASSRRQGAHEQYF. The CDR3 DNA reads TGTGCCAGCAGCCGGCGACAGGGGGCCCACGAGCAGTACTTC. V and J are TRBV14 and TRBJ2-7, with TRBD1 matching 10 bases. Germline V gives CDR1 SGHDN, CDR2 FVKESK. The ends lost 4 bases at V and 5 bases at J; junction bases unmatched: 5. The length of the CDR3 is 14 residues.

The rearrangement uses TRBV19 and TRBJ1-6; the D gene is possibly TRBD1 (6 bases). Deletions cut 4 bases from V and 10 bases from J, with 8 bases between. CDR1 is LNHDA, CDR2 SQIVND, per germline (reference sequence). The CDR3 is 12 residues long. The chain's CDR3 is CASSRGPSPLHF. CDR3 in DNA: TGTGCCAGTAGTAGGGGGCCGTCACCCCTCCACTTT.

The chain uses TRBV12-5 and TRBJ1-1; 9 nucleotides match TRBD1. The germline V gene has CDR1 LGHNT and CDR2 FRNRAP. Unmatched junction bases numbered 8, after V lost 6 bases and J lost 0 bases. CDR3 length: 16 residues. CDR3 loop: CASGWTGQGLNTEAFF. The CDR3, as DNA: TGTGCTAGTGGATGGACGGGACAGGGTTTGAACACTGAAGCTTTCTTT.

In its sample, this clone was seen a few times. The chain uses TRBV6-5 and TRBJ1-6, with 11 bases that match TRBD1. V was pared by 2 bases and J by 12 bases, with 6 bases of the junction left unmatched. The CDR3 is 15 amino acids. Germline V lookup: CDR1 MNHEY, CDR2 SVGAGI. The CDR3 spells CASSYDRTGGLPLHF. For the CDR3, the DNA is TGTGCCAGCAGTTACGACCGGACAGGGGGCTTACCCCTCCACTTT.

The gene calls are TRBV7-9 and TRBJ2-7; 9 nucleotides match TRBD1. The CDR3 is 16 residues long. With 1 base clipped from V and 5 bases from J, the junction kept 9 bases outside the gene matches. CDR1 is SEHNR, CDR2 FQNEAQ, per germline (reference sequence). The CDR3, as DNA: TGTGCCAGCAGCTTAGTCGTAGGGACAGGGTCTGACGAGCAGTACTTC. Protein: CASSLVVGTGSDEQYF. The complete variable domain, with remaining parts taken from reference TRBV7-9 and TRBJ2-7, reads DTGVSQNPRHKITKRGQNVTFRCDPISEHNRLYWYRQTLGQGPEFLTYFQNEAQLEKSRLLSDRFSAERPKGSFSTLEIQRTEQGDSAMYLCASSLVVGTGSDEQYFGPGTRLTVT.

This clone was seen only once. V usage is TRBV6-1 and J usage is TRBJ2-1; possibly TRBD1 for D (5 bases). V was clipped by 1 base and J by 5 bases, with 9 bases between them. The germline V gene has CDR1 MNHNS and CDR2 SASEGT. The CDR3 length is 14 residues. The CDR3 region has the DNA TGTGCCAGCAGTGAAGGTTTGACAGACAATGAGCAGTTCTTC. It specifies CASSEGLTDNEQFF.

V usage is TRBV9 and J usage is TRBJ1-4; D is unclear. Germline V gene data show CDR1 as SGDLS and CDR2 as YYNGEE. The V end lost 5 bases, the J end lost 5 bases, and 16 bases lay between the germline ends. The CDR3 has 15 amino acids. The DNA for the CDR3 is TGTGCCAGCAGTTCCGAGGGAGGAATGAATGAAAAACTGTTTTTT. The encoded protein is CASSSEGGMNEKLFF.

The chain joins TRBV7-3 to TRBJ2-7; TRBD1 matches at 10 bases. The CDR3 loop spans 16 amino acids. Trimming took 5 bases from V and 3 from J; bases not matched to a gene: 10. Per germline, CDR1 SGHTA and CDR2 FQGTGA. CDR3 loop: CASSAPGQGKYYEQYF. DNA for the CDR3: TGTGCCAGCAGCGCTCCGGGACAGGGGAAATACTACGAGCAGTACTTC.

The V call is TRBV19, the J call TRBJ1-2, with D possibly matching TRBD1 (5 bases). Deletions cut 6 bases from V and 6 bases from J, with 14 bases between. The CDR3 extends over 13 amino acids. Germline V gives CDR1 LNHDA, CDR2 SQIVND (reference sequence). In nucleotides, the CDR3 is TGTGCCAGTAGCCGCGACAGTTACAATGGCTACACCTTC. This translates into CASSRDSYNGYTF.